This T cell receptor beta chain was captured by sequencing in a study of T cell responses to AZD1222 COVID-19 vaccine. Sequencing was performed with immunoSEQ multiplex PCR; in TCRdb, only in-frame clones are kept and a portion is missing. The data show about 110,000 clones, with nearly 90% seen just once and 9.5% to 15% held by the top ten. There are a few counts of this clone. The CDR3 spans 19 residues. Germline CDR1 SGDLS, CDR2 YYNGEE. The V and J ends lost 0 bases and 1 base respectively, with 22 bases between them. J is TRBJ1-1 and V is TRBV9; a possible D gene is TRBD1 (6 bases). The sequences come from peripheral blood, collected on day 0 of MenACWY control vaccination. This TCR was recovered from an adult in good health. As DNA, the CDR3 is TGTGCCAGCAGCGTAGGACTTTTTTTGGGGGGCGGGACGAACACTGAAGCTTTCTTT. Protein sequence: CASSVGLFLGGGTNTEAFF.